The subject of this entry is one T cell receptor (beta chain). Clones were sequenced by immunoSEQ multiplex PCR, and TCRdb holds only the in-frame ones, with some missing. Of 150,000 to 200,000 clones in the sample, roughly three quarters are singletons; the top ten hold roughly 17%. The record originates from a study of blood T cell repertoires in COVID-19. Germline CDR1 reads SGHKS; CDR2 reads YYEKEE (reference sequence). Trimming removed 2 bases from V and 2 bases from J; junction bases left unmatched: 7. This CDR3 comprises 16 residues. The chain recombines TRBV5-5 with TRBJ2-7, with 10 positions matching TRBD2. The receptor comes from a man in his 60s with active or convalescent COVID-19. Sequencing was carried out using peripheral blood. The CDR3 loop is CASSFGSGRDTYEQYF. CDR3 sequence (DNA): TGTGCCAGCAGCTTTGGAAGCGGGAGGGACACCTACGAGCAGTACTTC.